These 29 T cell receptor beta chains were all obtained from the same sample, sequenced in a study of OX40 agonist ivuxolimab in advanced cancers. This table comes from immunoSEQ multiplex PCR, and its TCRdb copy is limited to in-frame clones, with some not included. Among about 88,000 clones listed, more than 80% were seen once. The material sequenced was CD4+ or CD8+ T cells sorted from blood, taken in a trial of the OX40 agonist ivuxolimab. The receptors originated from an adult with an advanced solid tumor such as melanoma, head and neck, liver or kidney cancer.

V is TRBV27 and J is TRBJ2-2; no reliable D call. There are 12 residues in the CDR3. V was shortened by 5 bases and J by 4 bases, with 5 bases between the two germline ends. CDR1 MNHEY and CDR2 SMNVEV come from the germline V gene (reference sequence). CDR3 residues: CASSRPTGELFF. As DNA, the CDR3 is TGTGCCAGCAGTCGCCCCACCGGGGAGCTGTTTTTT.

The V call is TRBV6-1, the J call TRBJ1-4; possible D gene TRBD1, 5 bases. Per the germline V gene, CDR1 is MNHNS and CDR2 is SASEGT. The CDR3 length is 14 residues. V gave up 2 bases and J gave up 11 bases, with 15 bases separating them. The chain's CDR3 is CASSEMGGSRKLFF. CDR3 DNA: TGTGCCAGCAGTGAAATGGGGGGTAGTCGGAAACTGTTTTTT.

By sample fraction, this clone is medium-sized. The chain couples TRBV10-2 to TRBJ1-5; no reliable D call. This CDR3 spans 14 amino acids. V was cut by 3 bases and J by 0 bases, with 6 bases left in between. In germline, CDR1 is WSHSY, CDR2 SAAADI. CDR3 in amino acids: CASSDRYSNQPQHF. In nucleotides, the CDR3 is TGCGCCAGCAGTGACAGATATAGCAATCAGCCCCAGCATTTT.

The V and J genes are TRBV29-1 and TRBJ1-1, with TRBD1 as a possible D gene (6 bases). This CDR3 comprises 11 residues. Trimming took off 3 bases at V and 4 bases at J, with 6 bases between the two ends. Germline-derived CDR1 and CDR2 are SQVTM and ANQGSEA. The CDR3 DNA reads TGCAGCGTTGACAGGGGCACTGAAGCTTTCTTT. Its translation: CSVDRGTEAFF.

The CDR3 bases are TGTGCCAGCAGGGGCGACAGGGGGCGTCCTCAAGAGACCCAGTACTTC. Amino acid sequence: CASRGDRGRPQETQYF. V and J are TRBV28 and TRBJ2-5, with 10 bases that match TRBD1. V shed 6 bases and J 2 bases; nucleotides not matched to a gene: 9. The CDR3 has 16 amino acids. Germline V gene sequence: CDR1 MDHEN, CDR2 SYDVKM.

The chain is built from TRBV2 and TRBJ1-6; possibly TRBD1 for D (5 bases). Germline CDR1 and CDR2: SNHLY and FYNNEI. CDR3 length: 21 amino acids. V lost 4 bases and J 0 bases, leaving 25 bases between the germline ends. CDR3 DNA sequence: TGTGCCAGCAGTGTCCGGGGCACCGTTTTCCGACCGAGCTCCTATAATTCACCCCTCCACTTT. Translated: CASSVRGTVFRPSSYNSPLHF.

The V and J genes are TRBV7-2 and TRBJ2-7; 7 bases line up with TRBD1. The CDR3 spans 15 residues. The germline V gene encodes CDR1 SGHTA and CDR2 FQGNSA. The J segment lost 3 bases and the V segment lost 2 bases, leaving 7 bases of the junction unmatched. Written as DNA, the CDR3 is TGTGCCAGCAGCTTATGGAGCGCAGGGGGCTACGAGCAGTACTTC. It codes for CASSLWSAGGYEQYF.

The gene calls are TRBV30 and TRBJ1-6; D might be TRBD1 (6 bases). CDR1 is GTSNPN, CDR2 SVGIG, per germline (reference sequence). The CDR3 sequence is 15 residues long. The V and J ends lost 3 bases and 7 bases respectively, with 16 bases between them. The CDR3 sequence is CAWSVEQGYNSPLHF. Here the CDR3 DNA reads TGTGCCTGGAGCGTCGAACAGGGCTACAATTCACCCCTCCACTTT.

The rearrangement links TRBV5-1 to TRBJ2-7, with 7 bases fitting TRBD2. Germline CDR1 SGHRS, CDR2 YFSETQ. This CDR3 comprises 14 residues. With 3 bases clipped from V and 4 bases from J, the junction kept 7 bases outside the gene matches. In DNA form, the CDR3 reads TGCGCCAGCAGCTCGGTGGGGGAGGGGTACGAGCAGTACTTC. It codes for CASSSVGEGYEQYF.

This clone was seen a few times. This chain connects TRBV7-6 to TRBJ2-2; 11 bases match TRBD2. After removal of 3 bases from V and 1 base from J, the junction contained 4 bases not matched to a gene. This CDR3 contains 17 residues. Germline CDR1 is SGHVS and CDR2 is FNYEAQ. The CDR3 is CASSFPGLAGNTGELFF. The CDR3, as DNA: TGTGCCAGCAGCTTTCCAGGACTAGCGGGGAACACCGGGGAGCTGTTTTTT. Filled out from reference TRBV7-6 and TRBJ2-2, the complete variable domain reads GAGVSQSPRYKVTKRGQDVALRCDPISGHVSLYWYRQALGQGPEFLTYFNYEAQQDKSGLPNDRFSAERPEGSISTLTIQRTEQRDSAMYRCASSFPGLAGNTGELFFGEGSRLTVL.

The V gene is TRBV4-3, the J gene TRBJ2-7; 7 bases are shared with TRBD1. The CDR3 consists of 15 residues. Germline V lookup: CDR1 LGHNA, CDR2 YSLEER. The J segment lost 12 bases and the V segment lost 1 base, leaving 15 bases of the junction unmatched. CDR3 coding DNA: TGCGCCAGCAGCCAAGCGGGACAGACCTCTTCCGTAAGGTACTTC. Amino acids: CASSQAGQTSSVRYF.

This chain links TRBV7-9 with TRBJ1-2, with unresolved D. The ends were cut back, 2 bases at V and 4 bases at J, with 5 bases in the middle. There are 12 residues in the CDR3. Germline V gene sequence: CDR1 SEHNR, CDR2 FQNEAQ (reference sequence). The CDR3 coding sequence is TGTGCCAGCAGCTTAAATACCTATGGCTACACCTTC. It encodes CASSLNTYGYTF.

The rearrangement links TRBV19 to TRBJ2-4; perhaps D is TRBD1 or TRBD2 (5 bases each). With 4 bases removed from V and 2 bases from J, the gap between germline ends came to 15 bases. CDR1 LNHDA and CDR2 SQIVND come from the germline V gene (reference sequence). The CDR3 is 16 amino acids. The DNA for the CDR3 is TGTGCCAGTAGTACCGGGACGGGTATTACCAAAAACATTCAGTACTTC. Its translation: CASSTGTGITKNIQYF.

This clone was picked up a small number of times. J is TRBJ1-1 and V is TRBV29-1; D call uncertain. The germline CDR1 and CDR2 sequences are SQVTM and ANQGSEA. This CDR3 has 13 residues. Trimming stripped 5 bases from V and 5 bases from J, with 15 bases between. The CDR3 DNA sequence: TGCAGCGTTAGGAGTTTATCGGGGACTGAAGCTTTCTTT. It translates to CSVRSLSGTEAFF.

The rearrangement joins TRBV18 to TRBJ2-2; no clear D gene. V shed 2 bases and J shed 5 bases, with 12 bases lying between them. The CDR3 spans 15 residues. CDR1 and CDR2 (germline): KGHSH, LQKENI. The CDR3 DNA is TGTGCCAGCTCACCATGGGCCCTTCGGACCGGGGAGCTGTTTTTT. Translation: CASSPWALRTGELFF.

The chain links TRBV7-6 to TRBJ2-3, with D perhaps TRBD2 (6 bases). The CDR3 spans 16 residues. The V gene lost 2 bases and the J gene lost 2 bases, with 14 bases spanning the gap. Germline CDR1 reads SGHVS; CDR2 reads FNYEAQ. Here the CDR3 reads CASSLLAPLFTDTQYF. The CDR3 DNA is TGTGCCAGCAGCTTACTAGCGCCTTTATTCACAGATACGCAGTATTTT.

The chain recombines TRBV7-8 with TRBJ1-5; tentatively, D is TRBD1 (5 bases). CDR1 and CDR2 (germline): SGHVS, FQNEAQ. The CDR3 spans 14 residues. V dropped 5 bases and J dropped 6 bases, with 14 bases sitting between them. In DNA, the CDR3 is TGTGCCAGCAGCCCGGGACGGATACGTCAGCCCCAGCATTTT. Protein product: CASSPGRIRQPQHF.

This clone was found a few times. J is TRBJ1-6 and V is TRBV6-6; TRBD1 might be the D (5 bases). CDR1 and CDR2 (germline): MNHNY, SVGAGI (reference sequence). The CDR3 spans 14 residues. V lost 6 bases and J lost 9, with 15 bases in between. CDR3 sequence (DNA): TGTGCCAGCAGAACCCAGGGATTGACTTCACCCCTCCACTTT. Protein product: CASRTQGLTSPLHF.

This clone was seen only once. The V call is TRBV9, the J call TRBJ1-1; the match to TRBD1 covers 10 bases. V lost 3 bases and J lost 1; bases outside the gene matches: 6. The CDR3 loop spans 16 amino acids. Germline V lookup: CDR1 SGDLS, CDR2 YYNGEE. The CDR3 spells CASSGGQGWANTEAFF. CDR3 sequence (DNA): TGTGCCAGCAGCGGGGGACAGGGGTGGGCGAACACTGAAGCTTTCTTT.

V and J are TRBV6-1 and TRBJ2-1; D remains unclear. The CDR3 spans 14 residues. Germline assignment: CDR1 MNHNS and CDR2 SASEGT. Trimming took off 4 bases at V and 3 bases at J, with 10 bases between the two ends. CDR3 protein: CASSGLRIYNEQFF. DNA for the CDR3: TGTGCCAGCAGTGGTCTACGGATCTACAATGAGCAGTTCTTC.

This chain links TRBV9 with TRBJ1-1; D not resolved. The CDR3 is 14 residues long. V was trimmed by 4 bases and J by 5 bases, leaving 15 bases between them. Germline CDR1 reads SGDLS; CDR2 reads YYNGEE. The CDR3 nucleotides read TGTGCCAGCAGCCGAGGTTTATCGCGGACTGAAGCTTTCTTT. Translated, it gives CASSRGLSRTEAFF.

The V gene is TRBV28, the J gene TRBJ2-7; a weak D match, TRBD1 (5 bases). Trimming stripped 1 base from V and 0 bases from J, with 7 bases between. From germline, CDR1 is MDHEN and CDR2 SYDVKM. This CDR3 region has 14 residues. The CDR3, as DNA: TGTGCCAGCAGTTTATACAGGAGCTCCTACGAGCAGTACTTC. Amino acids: CASSLYRSSYEQYF.

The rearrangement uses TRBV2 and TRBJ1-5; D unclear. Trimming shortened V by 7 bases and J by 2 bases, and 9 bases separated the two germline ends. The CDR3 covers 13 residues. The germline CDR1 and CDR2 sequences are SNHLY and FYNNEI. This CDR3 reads CASTGWRNQPQHF. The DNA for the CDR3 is TGTGCCAGCACTGGATGGCGCAATCAGCCCCAGCATTTT.

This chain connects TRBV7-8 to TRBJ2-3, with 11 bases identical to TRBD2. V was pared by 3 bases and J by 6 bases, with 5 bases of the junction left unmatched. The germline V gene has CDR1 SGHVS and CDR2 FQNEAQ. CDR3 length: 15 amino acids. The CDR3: CASSFVASGRDTQYF. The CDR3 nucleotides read TGTGCCAGCAGCTTCGTCGCTAGCGGGAGGGATACGCAGTATTTT.

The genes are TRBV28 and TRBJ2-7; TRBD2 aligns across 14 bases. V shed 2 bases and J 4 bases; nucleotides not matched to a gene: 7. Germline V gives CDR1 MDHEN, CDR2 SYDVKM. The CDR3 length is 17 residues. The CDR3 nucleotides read TGTGCCAGCAGTTTAAGGGGACTAGCGGGAGTACGGTACGAGCAGTACTTC. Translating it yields CASSLRGLAGVRYEQYF.

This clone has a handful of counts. For the CDR3, the DNA is TGTGCCAGCTCACCAGCAGGGTCGAGTGAAAAACTGTTTTTT. Protein: CASSPAGSSEKLFF. J is TRBJ1-4 and V is TRBV18; a possible D gene is TRBD1 (5 bases). CDR1 is KGHSH, CDR2 LQKENI, per germline. The germline V and J ends were trimmed by 2 bases and 7 bases, with 11 bases remaining between them. This CDR3 has 14 amino acids.

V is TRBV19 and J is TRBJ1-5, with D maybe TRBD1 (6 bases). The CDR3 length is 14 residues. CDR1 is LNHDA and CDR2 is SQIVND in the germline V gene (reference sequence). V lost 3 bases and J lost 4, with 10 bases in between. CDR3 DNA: TGTGCCAGTAGTATGGGGACAACTAATCAGCCCCAGCATTTT. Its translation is CASSMGTTNQPQHF. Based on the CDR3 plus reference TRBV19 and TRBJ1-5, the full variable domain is DGGITQSPKYLFRKEGQNVTLSCEQNLNHDAMYWYRQDPGQGLRLIYYSQIVNDFQKGDIAEGYSVSREKKESFPLTVTSAQKNPTAFYLCASSMGTTNQPQHFGDGTRLSIL.

This CDR3 is CATRSTGRAYEQYF. As DNA, the CDR3 is TGTGCCACCAGGTCGACAGGGAGGGCCTACGAGCAGTACTTC. V gene TRBV6-5 combines with J gene TRBJ2-7; D possibly matches TRBD1 or TRBD2 (7 bases each). With 10 bases removed from V and 2 bases from J, the gap between germline ends came to 18 bases. Germline CDR1 reads MNHEY; CDR2 reads SVGAGI. The CDR3 runs to 14 residues.

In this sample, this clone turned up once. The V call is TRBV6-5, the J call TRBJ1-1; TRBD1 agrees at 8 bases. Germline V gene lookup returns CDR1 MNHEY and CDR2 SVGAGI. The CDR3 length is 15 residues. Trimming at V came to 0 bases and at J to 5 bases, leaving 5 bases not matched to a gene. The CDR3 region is CASSYSIRGLTEAFF. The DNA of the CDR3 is TGTGCCAGCAGTTACTCAATCAGGGGGCTTACTGAAGCTTTCTTT.